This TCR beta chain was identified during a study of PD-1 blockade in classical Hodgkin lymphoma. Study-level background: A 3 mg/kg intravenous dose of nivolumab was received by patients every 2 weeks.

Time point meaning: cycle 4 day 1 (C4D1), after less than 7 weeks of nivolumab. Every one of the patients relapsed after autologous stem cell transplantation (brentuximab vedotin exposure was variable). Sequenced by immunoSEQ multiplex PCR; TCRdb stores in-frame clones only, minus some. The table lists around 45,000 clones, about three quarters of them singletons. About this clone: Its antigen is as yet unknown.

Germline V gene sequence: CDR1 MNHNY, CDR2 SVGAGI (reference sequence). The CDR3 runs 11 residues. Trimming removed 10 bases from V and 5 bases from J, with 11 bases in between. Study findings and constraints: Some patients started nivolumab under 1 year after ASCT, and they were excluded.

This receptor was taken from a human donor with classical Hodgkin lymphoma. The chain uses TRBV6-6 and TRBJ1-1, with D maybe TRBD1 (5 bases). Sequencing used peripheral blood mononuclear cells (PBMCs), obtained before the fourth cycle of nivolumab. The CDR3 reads CATGDVTEAFF. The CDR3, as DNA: TGTGCCACCGGGGACGTTACTGAAGCTTTCTTT.